The present TCR beta chain was sequenced within a study of cytomegalovirus exposure and HLA in healthy donors. Looking at the study overall: A subsequent analysis stated that the roughly 130 validation repertoires were run on the same platform as the roughly 620 first-cohort repertoires.

This CDR3 is built from 15 residues. The germline gives CDR1 SGHRS, CDR2 YFSETQ. J gave up 3 bases and V 0 bases, and 4 bases lay outside the gene matches. Study findings and constraints: Some public TCRs appeared in many individuals, while most sequences were rare. The investigators catalogued 150 to 200 TCR beta chains as cytomegalovirus-associated.

Remarks on this clone: The antigen is unknown.

Assay used: immunoSEQ multiplex PCR; TCRdb lists only in-frame clones, some missing. The sample gives 150,000 to 200,000 clones, about 88% of which show up once; approximately 2.1% is in the top ten. The study drew the donors from its roughly 110-subject validation cohort, separate from the roughly 700-subject first cohort. Sequenced sample: PBMCs. The TCR sequence derives from a woman aged 18 to 35 in good health and CMV-seronegative. The gene calls are TRBV5-1 and TRBJ1-1; 8 nucleotides agree with TRBD1. This CDR3 is CASSLGQGWDTEAFF. CDR3 DNA: TGCGCCAGCAGCTTGGGACAGGGGTGGGACACTGAAGCTTTCTTT.